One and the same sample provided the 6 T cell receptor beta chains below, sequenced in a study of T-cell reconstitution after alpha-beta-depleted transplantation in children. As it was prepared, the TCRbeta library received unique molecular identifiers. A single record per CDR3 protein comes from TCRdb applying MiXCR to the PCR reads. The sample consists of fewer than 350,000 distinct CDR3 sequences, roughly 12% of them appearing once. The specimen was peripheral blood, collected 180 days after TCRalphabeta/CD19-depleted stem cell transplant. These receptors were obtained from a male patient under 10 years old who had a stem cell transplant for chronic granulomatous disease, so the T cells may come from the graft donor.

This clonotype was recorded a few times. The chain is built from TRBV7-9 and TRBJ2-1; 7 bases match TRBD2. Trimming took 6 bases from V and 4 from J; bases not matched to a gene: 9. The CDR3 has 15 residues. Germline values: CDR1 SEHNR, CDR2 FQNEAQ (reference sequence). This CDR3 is CASRITSDWYNEQFF. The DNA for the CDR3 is TGTGCCAGCAGAATAACTAGCGACTGGTACAATGAGCAGTTCTTC.

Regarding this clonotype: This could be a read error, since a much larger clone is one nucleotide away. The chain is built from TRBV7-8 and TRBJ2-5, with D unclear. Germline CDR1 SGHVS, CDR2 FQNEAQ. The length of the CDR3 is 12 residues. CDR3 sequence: CDSRRQGETQYF. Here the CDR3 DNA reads TGTGACAGCAGGCGACAAGGAGAGACCCAGTACTTC.

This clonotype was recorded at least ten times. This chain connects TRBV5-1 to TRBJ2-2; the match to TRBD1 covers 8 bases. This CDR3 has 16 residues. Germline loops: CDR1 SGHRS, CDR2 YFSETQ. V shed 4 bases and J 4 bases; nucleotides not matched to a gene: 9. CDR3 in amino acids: CASSLVTGVATGELFF. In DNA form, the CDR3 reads TGCGCCAGCAGCCTGGTGACAGGGGTCGCCACCGGGGAGCTGTTTTTT.

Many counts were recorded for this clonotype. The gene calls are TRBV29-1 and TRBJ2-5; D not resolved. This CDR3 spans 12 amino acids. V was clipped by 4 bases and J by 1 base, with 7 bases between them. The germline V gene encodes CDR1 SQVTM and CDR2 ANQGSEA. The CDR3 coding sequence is TGCAGCGTTGGACGGGCCCAAGAGACCCAGTACTTC. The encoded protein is CSVGRAQETQYF.

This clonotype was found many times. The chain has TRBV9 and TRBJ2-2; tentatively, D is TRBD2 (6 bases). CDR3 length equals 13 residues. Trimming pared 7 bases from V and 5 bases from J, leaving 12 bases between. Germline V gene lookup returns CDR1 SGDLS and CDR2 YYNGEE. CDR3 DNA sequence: TGTGCCAGCGGGGACTCGGGGACCGGGGAGCTGTTTTTT. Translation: CASGDSGTGELFF.

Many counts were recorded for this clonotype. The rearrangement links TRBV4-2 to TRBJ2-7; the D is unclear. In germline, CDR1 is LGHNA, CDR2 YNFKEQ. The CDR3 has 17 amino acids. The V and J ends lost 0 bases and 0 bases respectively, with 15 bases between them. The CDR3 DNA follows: TGTGCCAGCAGCCAAGATTATCGGGCGGCGCCCTCCTACGAGCAGTACTTC. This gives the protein CASSQDYRAAPSYEQYF.